The 32 T cell receptor beta chains given below trace back to one sample, sequenced in a study of T cell changes during pregnancy in multiple sclerosis. Generated by immunoSEQ multiplex PCR, the TCRdb table keeps only in-frame clones and is missing some. This sample has roughly 62,000 clones; around 89% occur once, and the top ten carry about 2.5%. The source material was peripheral blood, sampled in the first trimester of pregnancy. The receptor set was obtained from a female donor with multiple sclerosis, enrolled in a pregnancy study.

J is TRBJ1-1 and V is TRBV30, with D uncertain. The CDR3 consists of 16 residues. V dropped 2 bases and J dropped 3 bases, with 19 bases sitting between them. The germline gives CDR1 GTSNPN, CDR2 SVGIG (reference sequence). CDR3 region: CAWSPTRSGFDTEAFF. CDR3 DNA: TGTGCCTGGAGTCCGACGCGGAGTGGGTTTGACACTGAAGCTTTCTTT. The whole variable domain, filled in from reference TRBV30 and TRBJ1-1, reads SQTIHQWPATLVQPVGSPLSLECTVEGTSNPNLYWYRQAAGRGLQLLFYSVGIGQISSEVPQNLSASRPQDRQFILSSKKLLLSDSGFYLCAWSPTRSGFDTEAFFGQGTRLTVV.

The genes are TRBV4-2 and TRBJ1-3; TRBD1 is a possible D gene (5 bases). Trimming left V 1 base short and J 2 bases short, with 9 bases between. Germline CDR1 LGHNA, CDR2 YNFKEQ. This CDR3 has 15 residues. CDR3 protein: CASSQGTGTGNTIYF. The CDR3 DNA reads as TGTGCCAGCAGCCAAGGAACAGGAACTGGAAACACCATATATTTT.

This chain uses TRBV2 with TRBJ1-5; D is unresolved. In germline, CDR1 is SNHLY, CDR2 FYNNEI. V lost 3 bases and J lost 2, with 14 bases in between. CDR3 size: 16 residues. In DNA, the CDR3 is TGTGCCAGCAGTGATGGCGGGAGAGGCCGCAATCAGCCCCAGCATTTT. Translation: CASSDGGRGRNQPQHF.

The chain links TRBV5-8 to TRBJ1-5, with 7 bases that match TRBD1. The V gene's germline CDR1 is SGHTS and CDR2 YDEGEE. CDR3 length: 15 residues. V lost 3 bases to trimming and J lost 3 bases; unmatched junction nucleotides: 6. The CDR3 DNA follows: TGTGCCAGCAGCTCGGGGACAGCCATCAATCAGCCCCAGCATTTT. Translation gives CASSSGTAINQPQHF.

This chain links TRBV5-4 with TRBJ2-3; TRBD1 agrees at 7 bases. The CDR3 extends over 14 amino acids. J was trimmed by 2 bases and V by 7 bases; bases with no gene match: 7. Germline V gives CDR1 SGHNT, CDR2 YYREEE (reference sequence). For the CDR3, the DNA is TGTGCCAGCGGGACAGAGGGGGCCACAGATACGCAGTATTTT. It specifies CASGTEGATDTQYF.

V is TRBV7-6 and J is TRBJ2-6; 8 nucleotides agree with TRBD1. Germline V gene lookup returns CDR1 SGHVS and CDR2 FNYEAQ. This CDR3 contains 17 residues. V gave up 5 bases and J gave up 4 bases; unmatched junction bases: 10. The CDR3 protein is CASSPQGALRGANVLTF. CDR3 nucleotides: TGTGCCAGCAGCCCCCAGGGGGCTCTTAGAGGGGCCAACGTCCTGACTTTC. Looking up the rest from reference TRBV7-6 and TRBJ2-6 gives the full variable domain: GAGVSQSPRYKVTKRGQDVALRCDPISGHVSLYWYRQALGQGPEFLTYFNYEAQQDKSGLPNDRFSAERPEGSISTLTIQRTEQRDSAMYRCASSPQGALRGANVLTFGAGSRLTVL.

The chain uses TRBV19 and TRBJ2-5, with 13 bases fitting TRBD2. Germline V CDR1 and CDR2: LNHDA, SQIVND (reference sequence). V trimming: 3 bases; J trimming: 1 base; junction bases outside the gene matches: 2. This CDR3 has 16 residues. The CDR3 loop reads CASSIGTSGIQETQYF. Written as DNA, the CDR3 is TGTGCCAGTAGTATTGGGACTAGCGGGATCCAAGAGACCCAGTACTTC. The whole variable domain, remainder taken from reference TRBV19 and TRBJ2-5, is DGGITQSPKYLFRKEGQNVTLSCEQNLNHDAMYWYRQDPGQGLRLIYYSQIVNDFQKGDIAEGYSVSREKKESFPLTVTSAQKNPTAFYLCASSIGTSGIQETQYFGPGTRLLVL.

This clone came up once. The chain carries TRBV18 and TRBJ2-7; TRBD1 agrees at 7 bases. Germline-derived CDR1 and CDR2 are KGHSH and LQKENI. J was trimmed by 2 bases and V by 2 bases; bases with no gene match: 6. This CDR3 has 15 amino acids. As DNA, the CDR3 is TGTGCCAGCTCACCAAATTCAGGGGGTCCCTACGAGCAGTACTTC. Encoded protein: CASSPNSGGPYEQYF.

V and J are TRBV30 and TRBJ2-3, with unresolved D. This CDR3 is 13 amino acids long. With 4 bases removed from V and 6 bases from J, the gap between germline ends came to 14 bases. CDR1 is GTSNPN and CDR2 is SVGIG in the germline V gene (reference sequence). For the CDR3, the DNA is TGTGCCTGGATTAGGTCCTCCGGGGATACGCAGTATTTT. It translates to CAWIRSSGDTQYF.

The V and J genes are TRBV9 and TRBJ2-7; 8 bases map to TRBD2. V lost 3 bases and J lost 2; bases outside the gene matches: 4. Germline V CDR1 and CDR2: SGDLS, YYNGEE. The length of the CDR3 is 14 residues. The CDR3 nucleotides are TGTGCCAGCAGCGGGAGCGGGAGCCCCTACGAGCAGTACTTC. Translated, it gives CASSGSGSPYEQYF.

This sequence joins TRBV5-1 and TRBJ1-1; D might be TRBD1 (6 bases). V was cut by 4 bases and J by 0 bases, with 13 bases left in between. Germline CDR1 reads SGHRS; CDR2 reads YFSETQ. The CDR3 is 15 amino acids. This chain's CDR3 is CASSPWTDMNTEAFF. CDR3 bases: TGCGCCAGCAGCCCGTGGACAGACATGAACACTGAAGCTTTCTTT.

The CDR3 DNA is TGTGCCAGCAGCTTAGCATCGGACAGCAGCTATGGCTACACCTTC. As protein: CASSLASDSSYGYTF. The chain joins TRBV7-9 to TRBJ1-2; tentative D call: TRBD1 (6 bases). The germline V gene encodes CDR1 SEHNR and CDR2 FQNEAQ (reference sequence). CDR3 length: 15 amino acids. V lost 0 bases, J lost 4 bases, and 12 bases lay in between.

The chain carries TRBV19 and TRBJ1-1; 8 nucleotides match TRBD1. Germline V lookup: CDR1 LNHDA, CDR2 SQIVND (reference sequence). V shed 4 bases and J 4 bases; nucleotides not matched to a gene: 11. The CDR3 has 16 amino acids. The CDR3 is CASSTLPDRGGTEAFF. The CDR3 nucleotides read TGTGCCAGTAGTACCCTCCCCGACAGGGGTGGCACTGAAGCTTTCTTT.

The J gene is TRBJ1-5, the V gene TRBV2; the D gene is possibly TRBD1 (5 bases). Looked up from germline, CDR1 is SNHLY and CDR2 is FYNNEI. The CDR3 sequence is 15 residues long. The V gene lost 6 bases and the J gene lost 0 bases, with 12 bases spanning the gap. CDR3 coding DNA: TGTGCCAGCAGCCCCAGGGTATTTAGCAATCAGCCCCAGCATTTT. This gives the protein CASSPRVFSNQPQHF.

The J gene is TRBJ1-4, the V gene TRBV28; no reliable D call. The V end lost 8 bases, the J end lost 0 bases, and 10 bases lay between the germline ends. The CDR3 length is 14 residues. Germline V gene data show CDR1 as MDHEN and CDR2 as SYDVKM. CDR3 loop: CASLSRSTNEKLFF. For the CDR3, the DNA is TGTGCCAGCCTCTCCAGGTCAACTAATGAAAAACTGTTTTTT. Using reference TRBV28 and TRBJ1-4 for the parts outside the CDR3, the full variable domain is DVKVTQSSRYLVKRTGEKVFLECVQDMDHENMFWYRQDPGLGLRLIYFSYDVKMKEKGDIPEGYSVSREKKERFSLILESASTNQTSMYLCASLSRSTNEKLFFGSGTQLSVL.

This sequence joins TRBV9 and TRBJ1-6; D not resolved. CDR1 is SGDLS and CDR2 is YYNGEE in the germline V gene. Trimming stripped 3 bases from V and 8 bases from J, with 9 bases between. This CDR3 is built from 13 residues. CDR3 bases: TGTGCCAGCAGCGCAAGACAAGATTCACCCCTCCACTTT. Amino acids: CASSARQDSPLHF. Together with reference TRBV9 and TRBJ1-6, the CDR3 gives the full variable domain: DSGVTQTPKHLITATGQRVTLRCSPRSGDLSVYWYQQSLDQGLQFLIQYYNGEERAKGNILERFSAQQFPDLHSELNLSSLELGDSALYFCASSARQDSPLHFGNGTRLTVT.

The rearrangement links TRBV19 to TRBJ2-5, with TRBD2 as a possible D gene (6 bases). Trimming removed 4 bases at V and 5 bases at J, with 17 bases between. This CDR3 has 15 amino acids. In germline, CDR1 is LNHDA, CDR2 SQIVND (reference sequence). The DNA for the CDR3 is TGTGCCAGTAGTAGGGGGACTTCGATTGTCGAGACCCAGTACTTC. Its protein is CASSRGTSIVETQYF.

V is TRBV16 and J is TRBJ1-5; tentative D call: TRBD1 (5 bases). The CDR3 spans 13 residues. The V end lost 4 bases, the J end lost 9 bases, and 13 bases lay between the germline ends. Germline V lookup: CDR1 KGHSY, CDR2 FQNENV. Here the CDR3 reads CASSREGDAPQHF. CDR3 bases: TGTGCCAGCAGCCGGGAAGGGGATGCGCCCCAGCATTTT.

In DNA form, the CDR3 reads TGTGCCAGCAGTTACGCGCCGATGGGGGGCTACGAGCAGTACTTC. Its protein product is CASSYAPMGGYEQYF. V usage is TRBV6-5 and J usage is TRBJ2-7; possible D gene TRBD2, 6 bases. Per germline, CDR1 MNHEY and CDR2 SVGAGI. CDR3 size: 15 residues. With 2 bases removed from V and 3 bases from J, the gap between germline ends came to 14 bases.

The V and J genes are TRBV30 and TRBJ1-5; D is uncertain. Germline-derived CDR1 and CDR2 are GTSNPN and SVGIG (reference sequence). The CDR3 has 14 amino acids. Trimming left V 0 bases short and J 3 bases short, with 9 bases between. CDR3: CAWSVLGFNQPQHF. The CDR3 nucleotides are TGTGCCTGGAGTGTACTAGGTTTCAATCAGCCCCAGCATTTT.

V is TRBV7-2 and J is TRBJ2-3, with 12 positions matching TRBD2. Germline CDR1 reads SGHTA; CDR2 reads FQGNSA. The CDR3 runs to 16 residues. The V and J ends lost 3 bases and 5 bases, in that order; junction bases with no gene match: 6. This CDR3 is CASSFPSGGARDTQYF. CDR3 nucleotide sequence: TGTGCCAGCAGCTTCCCTAGCGGGGGGGCGAGAGATACGCAGTATTTT.

The chain combines TRBV13 with TRBJ2-7; TRBD2 aligns across 8 bases. The CDR3 is made up of 15 amino acids. V was pared by 6 bases and J by 1 base, with 8 bases of the junction left unmatched. Germline CDR1 is PRHDT and CDR2 is FYEKMQ (reference sequence). The CDR3 loop is CASRTSGGGSYEQYF. In DNA, the CDR3 is TGTGCCAGCAGAACTAGCGGAGGGGGGTCCTACGAGCAGTACTTC.

The CDR3 protein is CASSLQAGAYGYTF. For the CDR3, the DNA is TGTGCCAGCAGCTTACAAGCAGGGGCCTATGGCTACACCTTC. The chain couples TRBV7-9 to TRBJ1-2; D may be TRBD1 (6 bases). Trimming shortened V by 2 bases and J by 4 bases, and 11 bases separated the two germline ends. The CDR3 spans 14 residues. Germline assignment: CDR1 SEHNR and CDR2 FQNEAQ (reference sequence).

The chain carries TRBV6-5 and TRBJ2-3; D not certain. The CDR3 is 13 amino acids. Germline loops: CDR1 MNHEY, CDR2 SVGAGI. V lost 0 bases, J lost 4 bases, and 5 bases lay in between. DNA for the CDR3: TGTGCCAGCAGTTACTCGGGCCCAGATACGCAGTATTTT. It encodes CASSYSGPDTQYF.

The rearrangement uses TRBV6-1 and TRBJ1-1, with D perhaps matching TRBD1 (5 bases). The V end lost 3 bases, the J end lost 1 base, and 9 bases lay between the germline ends. The CDR3 runs to 14 residues. Per the germline V gene, CDR1 is MNHNS and CDR2 is SASEGT. As DNA, the CDR3 is TGTGCCAGCAGTGATCAGGGTGGGAACACTGAAGCTTTCTTT. This translates into CASSDQGGNTEAFF.

The J gene is TRBJ1-3, the V gene TRBV4-3; D ambiguous. This CDR3 spans 15 amino acids. Trimming left V 0 bases short and J 0 bases short, with 6 bases between. The germline gives CDR1 LGHNA, CDR2 YSLEER. This CDR3 is CASSQDPSSGNTIYF. For the CDR3, the DNA is TGCGCCAGCAGCCAAGACCCCTCCTCTGGAAACACCATATATTTT.

The chain couples TRBV9 to TRBJ2-3; TRBD2 aligns across 7 bases. V trimming: 4 bases; J trimming: 4 bases; junction bases outside the gene matches: 9. CDR1 SGDLS and CDR2 YYNGEE come from the germline V gene. CDR3 length: 15 residues. The CDR3 reads CASSPGGGRADTQYF. The DNA for the CDR3 is TGTGCCAGCAGCCCTGGGGGGGGGAGGGCAGATACGCAGTATTTT.

The rearrangement joins TRBV11-2 to TRBJ2-7; 7 positions match TRBD1. V lost 4 bases, J lost 3 bases, and 3 bases stayed unmatched. The germline V gene encodes CDR1 SGHAT and CDR2 FQNNGV. The CDR3 runs to 13 residues. CDR3 DNA: TGTGCCAGCAGCTCACGGGACAGCTACGAGCAGTACTTC. It translates to CASSSRDSYEQYF.

This chain links TRBV6-6 with TRBJ1-2; a weak D match, TRBD1 (5 bases). V was shortened by 6 bases and J by 8 bases, with 7 bases between the two germline ends. CDR3 length: 10 amino acids. Germline CDR1 MNHNY, CDR2 SVGAGI (reference sequence). The CDR3 region is CASSKGGYTF. The CDR3 coding sequence is TGTGCCAGCAGCAAGGGGGGCTACACCTTC.

J is TRBJ1-5 and V is TRBV10-2, with 7 bases fitting TRBD1. This CDR3 is 15 amino acids long. V was clipped by 2 bases and J by 7 bases; unmatched bases: 8. The V gene's germline CDR1 is WSHSY and CDR2 SAAADI. CDR3 protein: CASSEAGQAVQPQHF. The CDR3 DNA reads TGCGCCAGCAGTGAGGCCGGACAGGCCGTCCAGCCCCAGCATTTT.

The V gene is TRBV7-2, the J gene TRBJ2-5, with D possibly TRBD2 on 5 matching bases. V was cut by 1 base and J by 4 bases, with 10 bases left in between. There are 14 residues in the CDR3. Germline V gene data show CDR1 as SGHTA and CDR2 as FQGNSA. CDR3 coding DNA: TGTGCCAGCAGCTTAGTTGGAGGAGGAGAGACCCAGTACTTC. Translation: CASSLVGGGETQYF.

V is TRBV4-1 and J is TRBJ2-7; 7 bases line up with TRBD1. Trimming removed 2 bases from V and 3 bases from J; junction bases left unmatched: 7. Germline V lookup: CDR1 MGHRA, CDR2 YSYEKL. This CDR3 has 15 residues. CDR3 nucleotides: TGCGCCAGCAGCCAACAGGACAGGTCAAACTACGAGCAGTACTTC. Translating gives CASSQQDRSNYEQYF.